The clone carrying this T cell receptor (beta chain) was seen more than once but under ten times. The data were taken from a study of identical twins. Each CDR3 protein gets one entry after TCRdb re-called the 5' RACE reads with MiXCR. Altogether some 760,000 distinct CDR3 sequences are present, about 18% being singletons, with the ten largest covering around 13%. The CDR3 consists of 16 residues. Germline V lookup: CDR1 DFQATT, CDR2 SNEGSKA (reference sequence). V was clipped by 0 bases and J by 2 bases, with 14 bases between them. Another study also made use of these data, one on T cells expressing NK-cell markers. That report notes: As a fraction of CD8+ T cells, dominant NKG2C+ clonotypes reached about 1.0-8% in more than five donors.

The chain couples TRBV20-1 to TRBJ2-1; D not resolved. Source material: PBMCs. The receptor was derived from a woman aged 18-35 years in good health. Here the CDR3 DNA reads TGCAGTGCTAGAGATCTTATCAGGAGCACCTACAATGAGCAGTTCTTC. Its protein is CSARDLIRSTYNEQFF.